This T cell receptor beta chain was retrieved from a study of T cell responses to AZD1222 COVID-19 vaccine. The repertoire was sequenced with immunoSEQ multiplex PCR; TCRdb's copy has only in-frame clones and lacks some. The sample shows around 140,000 clones, about nine tenths of them seen only once. Study-level results: Regions 160-218 and 743-854 held dominance among vaccine-associated CD4 TCRs, which spanned spike.

The CDR3 totals 15 residues. CDR1 SGHRS and CDR2 YFSETQ come from the germline V gene. Trimming removed 4 bases from V and 3 bases from J, with 16 bases in between. With respect to this clone: What it binds is not known.

This clonotype was sampled from an adult in good health. The starting material was peripheral blood, obtained on day 0 of AZD1222 vaccination. This chain connects TRBV5-1 to TRBJ1-2, with D possibly being TRBD1 (5 bases). CDR3 sequence (DNA): TGCGCCAGCAGCATGGGGACGGCGCAGGACTATGGCTACACCTTC. The encoded protein is CASSMGTAQDYGYTF.